Listed here are 13 T cell receptor beta chains from one sample, sequenced in a study of cytomegalovirus exposure and HLA in healthy donors. PCR was performed using 60 Vbeta and 13 Jbeta primers. Clones were sequenced by immunoSEQ multiplex PCR, and TCRdb holds only the in-frame ones, with some missing. The table shows about 180,000 clones, with around three quarters occurring only once. The sample taken for sequencing was PBMCs. These TCRs come from a woman between 40 and 55 years old in good health and CMV-seronegative.

V gene TRBV7-9 combines with J gene TRBJ2-1, with D unresolved. The V gene's germline CDR1 is SEHNR and CDR2 FQNEAQ (reference sequence). This CDR3 contains 13 residues. Trimming removed 3 bases from V and 7 bases from J, with 10 bases in between. In nucleotides, the CDR3 is TGTGCCAGCAGCTTTAGAAGCATGAATGAGCAGTTCTTC. It translates to CASSFRSMNEQFF.

The gene calls are TRBV29-1 and TRBJ1-1; TRBD1 matches 8 bases. J lost 5 bases, V lost 8 bases, and 10 bases had no gene match. The CDR3 runs 13 residues. Per germline, CDR1 SQVTM and CDR2 ANQGSEA. The CDR3 loop reads CSSSQGAGTEAFF. In DNA, the CDR3 is TGCAGCTCATCCCAGGGGGCAGGTACTGAAGCTTTCTTT.

This clone was found once. The chain carries TRBV7-9 and TRBJ2-3; D not certain. The CDR3 totals 16 residues. In germline, CDR1 is SEHNR, CDR2 FQNEAQ (reference sequence). V gave up 3 bases and J gave up 0 bases, with 13 bases separating them. The CDR3 region has the DNA TGTGCCAGCAGCTTCGGCGGCCTGGGTAGCACAGATACGCAGTATTTT. It translates to CASSFGGLGSTDTQYF.

In its sample, this clone was seen once. The chain recombines TRBV14 with TRBJ2-7; weak D call: TRBD2 (6 bases). This CDR3 has 15 residues. V gave up 4 bases and J gave up 1 base, with 14 bases separating them. Looked up from germline, CDR1 is SGHDN and CDR2 is FVKESK. The CDR3 coding sequence is TGTGCCAGCAGCCGGGGGGACGCGGGGTCCTACGAGCAGTACTTC. This sequence encodes CASSRGDAGSYEQYF.

The chain is built from TRBV7-8 and TRBJ1-5, with 9 nucleotides matching TRBD1. The junction had 1 base not matched to a gene; V was cut back by 3 bases and J by 4 bases. The CDR3 has 14 residues. Germline-derived CDR1 and CDR2 are SGHVS and FQNEAQ. The CDR3 loop is CASSLGQGNQPQHF. The CDR3 nucleotides are TGTGCCAGCAGCTTGGGACAGGGAAATCAGCCCCAGCATTTT.

CDR3 amino acids: CASSPRGVTDTQYF. The CDR3 DNA reads TGTGCCAGCAGCCCACGTGGAGTTACAGATACGCAGTATTTT. This chain connects TRBV7-2 to TRBJ2-3; D gene uncertain. CDR3 length: 14 amino acids. Trimming shortened V by 5 bases and J by 3 bases, and 12 bases separated the two germline ends. Germline V CDR1 and CDR2: SGHTA, FQGNSA.

This clone was picked up a small number of times. The chain carries TRBV28 and TRBJ1-5, with a weak D call TRBD1 (6 bases). This CDR3 contains 11 residues. V was pared by 6 bases and J by 9 bases, with 9 bases between. CDR1 and CDR2 (germline): MDHEN, SYDVKM. In DNA, the CDR3 is TGTGCCAGCAGGGTGACAGGGCCCCAGCATTTT. It translates to CASRVTGPQHF.

This clone was recorded only once. J is TRBJ1-2 and V is TRBV6-4; D is undetermined. Trimming took 2 bases from V and 4 from J, leaving 5 bases between them. The CDR3 length is 12 residues. The germline gives CDR1 MRHNA, CDR2 SNTAGT. The CDR3 here is CASSDIGYGYTF. For the CDR3, the DNA is TGTGCCAGCAGTGACATCGGCTATGGCTACACCTTC.

This clone has just a few counts. The V gene is TRBV11-3, the J gene TRBJ2-2, with 16 bases identical to TRBD2. Germline V gives CDR1 SGHNT, CDR2 YENEEA. V dropped 8 bases and J dropped 3; count of bases not matched to a gene: 0. CDR3 size: 15 residues. CDR3 sequence: CASGTSGGDTGELFF. In DNA form, the CDR3 reads TGTGCCAGCGGGACTAGCGGGGGGGACACCGGGGAGCTGTTTTTT.

The chain joins TRBV5-1 to TRBJ1-1; 10 nucleotides match TRBD1. J lost 0 bases, V lost 1 base, and 6 bases had no gene match. Per the germline V gene, CDR1 is SGHRS and CDR2 is YFSETQ. The CDR3 extends over 17 amino acids. CDR3 amino acids: CASSLLGTGVMNTEAFF. For the CDR3, the DNA is TGCGCCAGCAGCTTGCTCGGGACAGGGGTAATGAACACTGAAGCTTTCTTT. The full variable domain, with the rest looked up from reference TRBV5-1 and TRBJ1-1, is KAGVTQTPRYLIKTRGQQVTLSCSPISGHRSVSWYQQTPGQGLQFLFEYFSETQRNKGNFPGRFSGRQFSNSRSEMNVSTLELGDSALYLCASSLLGTGVMNTEAFFGQGTRLTVV.

V gene TRBV27 combines with J gene TRBJ1-5; 11 positions agree with TRBD1. In germline, CDR1 is MNHEY, CDR2 SMNVEV (reference sequence). J gave up 9 bases and V 6 bases, and 10 bases lay outside the gene matches. This CDR3 is built from 15 residues. CDR3 coding DNA: TGTGCCAGCAGCCCGGGACAGGGGGATGGTCGGCCCCAGCATTTT. It translates to CASSPGQGDGRPQHF.

The chain uses TRBV7-6 and TRBJ2-7; 7 bases are shared with TRBD1. After removal of 4 bases from V and 2 bases from J, the junction contained 8 bases not matched to a gene. CDR1 SGHVS and CDR2 FNYEAQ come from the germline V gene. This CDR3 contains 15 residues. The CDR3 DNA reads TGTGCCAGCAGCTGGGAGACCGGGACAGCCTACGAGCAGTACTTC. Its protein is CASSWETGTAYEQYF.

This clone came up a few times. The chain is built from TRBV6-1 and TRBJ2-7, with 13 bases lining up with TRBD2. Trimming cost V 6 bases and J 3 bases; bases outside gene matches: 5. The CDR3 extends over 15 amino acids. In germline, CDR1 is MNHNS, CDR2 SASEGT. CDR3 DNA: TGTGCCAGCAGCCGACTAGCGGGGGGCTACTACGAGCAGTACTTC. It codes for CASSRLAGGYYEQYF.